This TCR beta chain was captured in a study of shared clonotypes between healthy human individuals. Study context: Ranging from 18 to 49 in age, donors were two women and three men. Study-level findings and limits: Genetic and exposure-history diversity was limited by the few donors. Clonotypes shared by all four donors outscored non-shared clonotypes in generation probability.

To note about this clone: Its antigen remains unidentified.

Original handling: As immunoSEQ supplied junction-only sequences (without quality scores), filtering differed. Data came from immunoSEQ multiplex PCR; TCRdb stores just in-frame clones and leaves some out. V, J and clone size were drawn from that table, and D and trimming were deduced from the DNA. Counted here are about 820,000 clones, around 92% occurring once; the ten biggest clones make up around 24%. Positive CCR7 selection of CD45RO-negative cells yielded the naive CD8 cells, and terminally differentiated effector memory CD45RA+ cells were excluded. Germline trimming cut 4 bases from V and 3 bases from J; bases unmatched to any gene: 7. Germline CDR1 ENHRY, CDR2 SYGVKD. CDR3 length equals 16 residues.

The V call is TRBV10-3, the J call TRBJ2-1; 9 nucleotides match TRBD1. Specimen: naive CD8+ T cells sorted from blood. This sequence was found in a young man in good health. The CDR3 nucleotides read TGTGCCATCAGTGTTGGGACAGGGAGTTACTACAATGAGCAGTTCTTC. It specifies CAISVGTGSYYNEQFF.